This T cell receptor beta chain was observed in a study of blood T cell repertoires in COVID-19. In the study overall: Acute and convalescent COVID-19 specimens originated in the United States, Italy and Spain.

This CDR3 is built from 18 residues. Germline values: CDR1 SGHTA, CDR2 FQGNSA. V shed 1 base, J shed 4 bases, and the junction held 9 bases outside the gene matches. Study processing details: Amplification from reference gene primers served as the basis for estimated nucleated cell counts. The table came from immunoSEQ multiplex PCR; TCRdb's copy has only in-frame clones and leaves some out. V, J and clone size are taken as reported in that table, and D and trimming were inferred from the DNA itself. Of 350,000 or so clones listed, around 83% are singletons. The sequenced sample was peripheral blood. This sequence joins TRBV7-2 and TRBJ2-3, with 12 nucleotides matching TRBD2. This clonotype was sampled from a man aged 25 to 40 with active or convalescent COVID-19. The CDR3 DNA follows: TGTGCCAGCAGCTTAGGGTCTAGCGGGGGGGGATACGCAGATACGCAGTATTTT. Encoded protein: CASSLGSSGGGYADTQYF.